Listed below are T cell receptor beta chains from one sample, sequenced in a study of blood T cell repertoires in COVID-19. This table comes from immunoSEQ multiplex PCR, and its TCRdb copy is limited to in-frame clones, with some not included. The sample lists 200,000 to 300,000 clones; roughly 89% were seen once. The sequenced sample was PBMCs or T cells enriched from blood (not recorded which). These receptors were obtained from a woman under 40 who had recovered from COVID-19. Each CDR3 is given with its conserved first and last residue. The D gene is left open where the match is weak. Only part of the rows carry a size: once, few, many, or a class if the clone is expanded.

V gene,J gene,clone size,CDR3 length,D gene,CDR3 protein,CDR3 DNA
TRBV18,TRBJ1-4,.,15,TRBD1,CASSPRTGRNEKLFF,TGTGCCAGCTCACCTAGGACAGGGAGGAATGAAAAACTGTTTTTT
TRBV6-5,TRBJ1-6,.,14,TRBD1,CASRVDRVNSPLHF,TGTGCCAGCAGGGTCGACAGGGTAAATTCACCCCTCCACTTT
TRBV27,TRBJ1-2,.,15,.,CASSLLGQGPYGYTF,TGTGCCAGCAGTTTATTGGGACAAGGGCCTTATGGCTACACCTTC
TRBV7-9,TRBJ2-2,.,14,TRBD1,CASLDRAGTGELFF,TGTGCCAGCCTCGACAGGGCTGGCACCGGGGAGCTGTTTTTT
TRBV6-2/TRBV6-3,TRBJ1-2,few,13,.,CASSYGQKDGYTF,TGTGCCAGCAGTTATGGACAGAAAGATGGCTACACCTTC
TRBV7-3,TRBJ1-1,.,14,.,CASSLRGDGTEAFF,TGTGCCAGCAGCTTAAGGGGGGACGGCACTGAAGCTTTCTTT
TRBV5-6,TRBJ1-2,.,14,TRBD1,CASSLTGVNYGYTF,TGTGCCAGCAGCTTGACAGGGGTTAACTATGGCTACACCTTC
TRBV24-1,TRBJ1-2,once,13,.,CATSDSTVHGYTF,TGTGCCACCAGTGATTCAACAGTTCATGGCTACACCTTC
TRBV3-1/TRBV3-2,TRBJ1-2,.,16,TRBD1,CASSQAGDRGDYGYTF,TGTGCCAGCAGCCAAGCTGGAGACAGGGGTGACTATGGCTACACCTTC
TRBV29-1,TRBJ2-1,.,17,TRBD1,CSAEWTGGFGSYNEQFF,TGCAGCGCCGAATGGACAGGAGGATTCGGGTCCTACAATGAGCAGTTCTTC
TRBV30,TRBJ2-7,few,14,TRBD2,CAWNKISGSYEQYF,TGTGCCTGGAATAAGATTAGCGGGAGCTACGAGCAGTACTTC
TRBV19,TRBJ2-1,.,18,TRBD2,CASSIEGTPSGRINEQFF,TGTGCCAGTAGTATAGAGGGGACCCCTAGCGGGAGGATCAATGAGCAGTTCTTC
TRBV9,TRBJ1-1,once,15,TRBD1,CASSPTTGMNTEAFF,TGTGCCAGCAGCCCCACGACAGGGATGAACACTGAAGCTTTCTTT
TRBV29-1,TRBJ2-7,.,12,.,CSVADSPYEQYF,TGCAGCGTCGCAGACAGTCCGTACGAGCAGTACTTC
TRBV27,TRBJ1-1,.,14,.,CASSLEGVRTEAFF,TGTGCCAGCAGTTTAGAGGGGGTGCGCACTGAAGCTTTCTTT
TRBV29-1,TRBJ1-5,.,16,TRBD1,CSVDRIQGAGNQPQHF,TGCAGCGTTGACCGAATCCAGGGGGCGGGCAATCAGCCCCAGCATTTT
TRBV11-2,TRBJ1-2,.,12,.,CASSQGRIGYTF,TGTGCCAGCTCCCAGGGTCGGATTGGCTACACCTTC
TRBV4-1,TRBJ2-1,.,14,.,CASSHDRGTDEQFF,TGCGCCAGCAGCCATGATCGGGGTACAGATGAGCAGTTCTTC
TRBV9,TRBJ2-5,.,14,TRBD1,CASSVDRGQETQYF,TGTGCCAGCAGCGTGGACAGGGGCCAAGAGACCCAGTACTTC
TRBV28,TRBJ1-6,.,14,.,CASQAPRANSPLHF,TGTGCCAGTCAAGCGCCCAGGGCTAATTCACCCCTCCACTTT
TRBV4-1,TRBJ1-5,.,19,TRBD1,CASSHITQGAIYSNQPQHF,TGCGCCAGCAGCCATATAACACAGGGGGCCATCTATAGCAATCAGCCCCAGCATTTT
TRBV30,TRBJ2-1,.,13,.,CAWDSNSYNEQFF,TGTGCCTGGGACTCGAACTCCTACAATGAGCAGTTCTTC
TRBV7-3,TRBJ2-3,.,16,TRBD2,CASSLGLAGVWDTQYF,TGTGCCAGCAGCTTAGGACTAGCGGGAGTATGGGATACGCAGTATTTT
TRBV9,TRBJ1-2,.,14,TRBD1,CASSVGDRGYGYTF,TGTGCCAGCAGCGTAGGAGACAGGGGTTATGGCTACACCTTC
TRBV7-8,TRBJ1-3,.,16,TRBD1,CASSSRDSYSGNTIYF,TGTGCCAGCAGCTCAAGGGACAGTTACTCTGGAAACACCATATATTTT
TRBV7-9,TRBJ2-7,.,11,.,CASSSTYEQYF,TGTGCCAGCAGCTCAACCTACGAGCAGTACTTC
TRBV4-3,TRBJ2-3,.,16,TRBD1,CASSQDGQVGTDTQYF,TGCGCCAGCAGCCAAGACGGACAGGTTGGCACAGATACGCAGTATTTT
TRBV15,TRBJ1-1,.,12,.,CATSIGGAEAFF,TGTGCCACCAGCATCGGAGGCGCTGAAGCTTTCTTT
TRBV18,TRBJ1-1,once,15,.,CASSPVEGLNTEAFF,TGTGCCAGCTCACCAGTGGAGGGCCTGAACACTGAAGCTTTCTTT
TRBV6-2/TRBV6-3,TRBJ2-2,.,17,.,CASSYSLADSFTGELFF,TGTGCCAGCAGTTACTCTCTAGCCGATTCCTTCACCGGGGAGCTGTTTTTT
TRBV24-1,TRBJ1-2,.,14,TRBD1,CATSDTDRVNGYTF,TGTGCCACCAGTGATACCGACAGGGTTAATGGCTACACCTTC
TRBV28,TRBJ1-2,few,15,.,CASSSLDSTNYGYTF,TGTGCCAGCAGTTCTTTGGACAGTACTAACTATGGCTACACCTTC
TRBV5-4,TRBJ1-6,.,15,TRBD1,CASSLAGQGASPLHF,TGTGCCAGCAGCTTGGCCGGACAGGGGGCATCACCCCTCCACTTT
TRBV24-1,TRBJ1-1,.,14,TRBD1,CATTPGGKNTEAFF,TGTGCCACCACACCAGGGGGCAAGAACACTGAAGCTTTCTTT
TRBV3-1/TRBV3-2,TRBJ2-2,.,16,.,CASSQDERGGGGELFF,TGTGCCAGCAGCCAAGATGAAAGGGGTGGCGGCGGGGAGCTGTTTTTT
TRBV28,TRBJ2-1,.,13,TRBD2,CASSSLAGREQFF,TGTGCCAGCAGTTCACTAGCGGGAAGGGAGCAGTTCTTC
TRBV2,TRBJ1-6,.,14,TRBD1,CATGAGTENSPLHF,TGTGCCACAGGGGCCGGGACAGAAAATTCACCCCTCCACTTT
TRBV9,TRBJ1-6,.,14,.,CASSVVADNSPLHF,TGTGCCAGCAGCGTAGTAGCCGATAATTCACCCCTCCACTTT
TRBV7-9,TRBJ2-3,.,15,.,CASSLPGSGTDTQYF,TGTGCCAGCAGCTTACCGGGGTCTGGCACAGATACGCAGTATTTT
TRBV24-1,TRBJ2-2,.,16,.,CATSDPRRGGTGELFF,TGTGCCACCAGTGACCCTCGCAGGGGAGGGACCGGGGAGCTGTTTTTT
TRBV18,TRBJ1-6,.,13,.,CASSPRENSPLHF,TGTGCCAGCTCCCCCCGGGAGAATTCACCCCTCCACTTT